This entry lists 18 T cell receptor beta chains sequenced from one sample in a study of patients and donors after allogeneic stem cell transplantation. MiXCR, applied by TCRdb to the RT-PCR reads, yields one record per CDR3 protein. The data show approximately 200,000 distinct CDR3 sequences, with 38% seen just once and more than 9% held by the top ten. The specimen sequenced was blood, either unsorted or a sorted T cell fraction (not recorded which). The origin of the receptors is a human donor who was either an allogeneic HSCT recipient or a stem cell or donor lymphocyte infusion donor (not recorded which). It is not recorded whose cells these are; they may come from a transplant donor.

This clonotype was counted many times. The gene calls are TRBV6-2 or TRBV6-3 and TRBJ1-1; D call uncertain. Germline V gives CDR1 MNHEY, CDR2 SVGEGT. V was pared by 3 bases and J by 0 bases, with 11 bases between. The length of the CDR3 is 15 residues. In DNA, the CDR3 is TGTGCCAGCAGTTATGGGGAAGAGATGAACACTGAAGCTTTCTTT. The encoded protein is CASSYGEEMNTEAFF.

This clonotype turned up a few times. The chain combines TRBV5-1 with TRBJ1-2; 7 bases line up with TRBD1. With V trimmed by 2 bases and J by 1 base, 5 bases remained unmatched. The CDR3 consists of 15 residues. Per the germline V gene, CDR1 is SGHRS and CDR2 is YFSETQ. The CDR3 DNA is TGCGCCAGCAGCTTTACGGACAGGAGTAACTATGGCTACACCTTC. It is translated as CASSFTDRSNYGYTF.

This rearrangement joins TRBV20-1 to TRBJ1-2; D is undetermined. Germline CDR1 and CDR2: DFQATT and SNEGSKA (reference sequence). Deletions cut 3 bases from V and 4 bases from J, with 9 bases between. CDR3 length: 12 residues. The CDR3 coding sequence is TGCAGTGCTAGTTTGGGTGGCTATGGCTACACCTTC. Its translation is CSASLGGYGYTF.

The DNA for the CDR3 is TGTGCCACCAGTGATGCACAGGGGGACACCTACGAGCAGTACTTC. Its translation: CATSDAQGDTYEQYF. This chain links TRBV24-1 with TRBJ2-7, with 8 bases lining up with TRBD1. Germline assignment: CDR1 KGHDR and CDR2 SFDVKD. The CDR3 runs 15 residues. After removal of 3 bases from V and 2 bases from J, the junction contained 5 bases not matched to a gene.

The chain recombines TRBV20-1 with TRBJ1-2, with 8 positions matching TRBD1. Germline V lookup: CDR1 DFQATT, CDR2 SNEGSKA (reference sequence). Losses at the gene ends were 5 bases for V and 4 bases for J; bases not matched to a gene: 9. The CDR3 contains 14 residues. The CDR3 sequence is CSAFFQGAGYGYTF. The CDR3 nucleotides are TGCAGTGCTTTTTTCCAGGGGGCTGGCTATGGCTACACCTTC.

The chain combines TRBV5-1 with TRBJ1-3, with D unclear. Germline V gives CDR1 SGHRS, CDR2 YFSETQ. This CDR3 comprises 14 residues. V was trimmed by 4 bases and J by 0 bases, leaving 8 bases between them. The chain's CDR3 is CASSGQSSGNTIYF. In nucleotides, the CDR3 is TGCGCCAGCAGCGGCCAGAGCTCTGGAAACACCATATATTTT.

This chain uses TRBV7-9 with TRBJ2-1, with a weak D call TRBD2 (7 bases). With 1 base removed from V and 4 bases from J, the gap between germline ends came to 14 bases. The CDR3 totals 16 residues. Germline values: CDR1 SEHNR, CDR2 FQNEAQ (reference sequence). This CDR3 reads CASSLVGGGPYNEQFF. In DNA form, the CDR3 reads TGTGCCAGCAGCTTAGTGGGCGGGGGCCCATACAATGAGCAGTTCTTC.

The chain's CDR3 is CASSVDHYNSPLHF. The CDR3 DNA reads as TGTGCCAGCAGCGTAGACCACTATAATTCACCCCTCCACTTT. The chain joins TRBV9 to TRBJ1-6; no definite D call. The CDR3 is 14 residues long. Trimming removed 0 bases from V and 3 bases from J, with 4 bases in between. From germline, CDR1 is SGDLS and CDR2 YYNGEE.

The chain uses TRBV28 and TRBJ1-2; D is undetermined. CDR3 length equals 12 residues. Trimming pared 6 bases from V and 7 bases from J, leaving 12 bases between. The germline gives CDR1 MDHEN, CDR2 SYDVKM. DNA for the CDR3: TGTGCCAGCAGCTTTGTCTGGGGTGGCTACACCTTC. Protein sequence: CASSFVWGGYTF.

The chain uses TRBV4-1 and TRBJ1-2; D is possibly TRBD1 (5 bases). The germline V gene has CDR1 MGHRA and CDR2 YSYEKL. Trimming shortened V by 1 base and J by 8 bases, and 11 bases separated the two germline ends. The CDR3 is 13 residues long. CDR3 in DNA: TGCGCCAGCAGCCAAGGGAGGGGCAGCGGCTACACCTTC. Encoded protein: CASSQGRGSGYTF.

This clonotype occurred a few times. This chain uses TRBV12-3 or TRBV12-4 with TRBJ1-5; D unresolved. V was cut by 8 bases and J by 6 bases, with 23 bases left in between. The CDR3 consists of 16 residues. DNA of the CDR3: TGTGCCAGCTCCCCCCAGGAGGCGGCAGGTGGTCAGCCCCAGCATTTT. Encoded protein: CASSPQEAAGGQPQHF.

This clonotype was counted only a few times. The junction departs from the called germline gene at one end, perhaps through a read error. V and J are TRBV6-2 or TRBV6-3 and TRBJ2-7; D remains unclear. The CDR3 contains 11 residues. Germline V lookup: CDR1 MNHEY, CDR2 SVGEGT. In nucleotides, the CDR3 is TGCGCCAGCAGCTATCTCTACGAGCAGTACTTC. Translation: CASSYLYEQYF.

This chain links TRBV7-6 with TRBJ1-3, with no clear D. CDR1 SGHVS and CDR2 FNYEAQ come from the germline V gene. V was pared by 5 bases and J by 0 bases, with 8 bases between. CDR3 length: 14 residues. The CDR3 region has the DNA TGTGCCAGCAGCGCATTAACCTCTGGAAACACCATATATTTT. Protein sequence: CASSALTSGNTIYF. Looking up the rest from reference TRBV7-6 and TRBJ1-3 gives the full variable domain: GAGVSQSPRYKVTKRGQDVALRCDPISGHVSLYWYRQALGQGPEFLTYFNYEAQQDKSGLPNDRFSAERPEGSISTLTIQRTEQRDSAMYRCASSALTSGNTIYFGEGSWLTVV.

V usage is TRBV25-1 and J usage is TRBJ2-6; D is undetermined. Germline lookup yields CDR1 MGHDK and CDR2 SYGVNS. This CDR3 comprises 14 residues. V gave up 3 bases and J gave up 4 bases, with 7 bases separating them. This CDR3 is CASSDDGGANVLTF. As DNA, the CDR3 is TGTGCCAGCAGTGATGATGGCGGGGCCAACGTCCTGACTTTC. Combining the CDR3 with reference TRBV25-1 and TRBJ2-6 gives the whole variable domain EADIYQTPRYLVIGTGKKITLECSQTMGHDKMYWYQQDPGMELHLIHYSYGVNSTEKGDLSSESTVSRIRTEHFPLTLESARPSHTSQYLCASSDDGGANVLTFGAGSRLTVL.

The CDR3 sequence: CSVEDQWVKTQYF. In DNA form, the CDR3 reads TGCAGCGTTGAAGATCAGTGGGTTAAGACCCAGTACTTC. The chain recombines TRBV29-1 with TRBJ2-5; unclear D gene. CDR1 is SQVTM, CDR2 ANQGSEA, per germline. The V end was cut by 0 bases, the J end by 6 bases, with 11 bases between. The CDR3 contains 13 residues. Based on the CDR3 plus reference TRBV29-1 and TRBJ2-5, the full variable domain is SAVISQKPSRDICQRGTSLTIQCQVDSQVTMMFWYRQQPGQSLTLIATANQGSEATYESGFVIDKFPISRPNLTFSTLTVSNMSPEDSSIYLCSVEDQWVKTQYFGPGTRLLVL.

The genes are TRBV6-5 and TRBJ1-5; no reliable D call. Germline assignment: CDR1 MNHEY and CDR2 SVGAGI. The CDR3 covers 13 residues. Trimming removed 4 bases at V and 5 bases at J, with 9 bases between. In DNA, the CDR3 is TGTGCCAGCAGTTGGGGATGGGATCAGCCCCAGCATTTT. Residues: CASSWGWDQPQHF.

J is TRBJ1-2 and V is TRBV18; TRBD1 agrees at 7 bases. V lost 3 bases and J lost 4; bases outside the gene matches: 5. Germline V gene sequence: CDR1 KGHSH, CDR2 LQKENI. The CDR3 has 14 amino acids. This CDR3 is CASSPGTVRYGYTF. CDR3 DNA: TGTGCCAGCTCACCCGGGACAGTCCGCTATGGCTACACCTTC.

In nucleotides, the CDR3 is TGTGCCACCCACGGACCCTTGGGCTACACCTTC. Protein product: CATHGPLGYTF. This chain joins TRBV24-1 and TRBJ1-2, with D hard to call. Germline V lookup: CDR1 KGHDR, CDR2 SFDVKD. This CDR3 has 11 amino acids. V was trimmed by 9 bases and J by 8 bases, leaving 12 bases between them.